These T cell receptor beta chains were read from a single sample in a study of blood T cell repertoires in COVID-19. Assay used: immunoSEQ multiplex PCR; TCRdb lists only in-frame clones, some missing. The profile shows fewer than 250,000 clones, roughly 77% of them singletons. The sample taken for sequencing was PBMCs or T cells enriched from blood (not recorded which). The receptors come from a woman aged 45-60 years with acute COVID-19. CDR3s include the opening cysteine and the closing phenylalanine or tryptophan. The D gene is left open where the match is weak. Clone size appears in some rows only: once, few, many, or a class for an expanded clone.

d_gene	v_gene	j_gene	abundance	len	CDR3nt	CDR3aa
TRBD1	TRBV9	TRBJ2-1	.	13	TGTGCCAGCAGCGGGACAGGGGGCTGGGAGCAGTTCTTC	CASSGTGGWEQFF
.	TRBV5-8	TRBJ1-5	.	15	TGTGCCAGCAGCTTGGGGGACATTAGCAATCAGCCCCAGCATTTT	CASSLGDISNQPQHF
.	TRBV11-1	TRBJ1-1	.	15	TGTGCCAGCAGCTTACTAGGGGTCGGGGGCACTGAAGCTTTCTTT	CASSLLGVGGTEAFF
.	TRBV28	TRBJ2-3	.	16	TGTGCCAGCAGTTTGTTAAGGGAGTGGGGTGCAGATACGCAGTATTTT	CASSLLREWGADTQYF
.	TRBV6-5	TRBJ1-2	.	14	TGTGCCAGCAGGCCAGAGGTATCTAACTATGGCTACACCTTC	CASRPEVSNYGYTF
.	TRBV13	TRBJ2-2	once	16	TGTGCCAGCAGCCCCGCGGGGCCCCGAGGGACCGGGGAGCTGTTTTTT	CASSPAGPRGTGELFF
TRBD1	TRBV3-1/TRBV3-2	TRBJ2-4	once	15	TGTGCCAGCAGCCAGGGACAGGGGATCAAAAACATTCAGTACTTC	CASSQGQGIKNIQYF
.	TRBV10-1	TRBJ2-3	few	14	TGCGCCAGCAGTGCGAACAGGCTCACTAATACGCAGTATTTT	CASSANRLTNTQYF
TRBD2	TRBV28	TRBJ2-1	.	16	TGTGCCTCACGGAACGGGGGGGGACTCTCCTACAATGAGCAGTTCTTC	CASRNGGGLSYNEQFF
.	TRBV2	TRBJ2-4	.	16	TGTGCCAGCAGCCGAGAGGGGGGGGGCACCAAAAACATTCAGTACTTC	CASSREGGGTKNIQYF
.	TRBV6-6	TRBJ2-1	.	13	TGTGCCAGCAGTTACGGGGGGGCGGGTGAGCAGTTCTTC	CASSYGGAGEQFF
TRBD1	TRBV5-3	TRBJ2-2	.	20	TGTGCCAGAAGCACGGGCGGAGGGGAAACAGGGGGCGAGAACACCGGGGAGCTGTTTTTT	CARSTGGGETGGENTGELFF
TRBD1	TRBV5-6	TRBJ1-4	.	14	TGTGCCAGCAGCCGGGACAGCTCTAATGAAAAACTGTTTTTT	CASSRDSSNEKLFF
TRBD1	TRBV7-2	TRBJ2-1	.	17	TGTGCCAGCAGCTTAGCGGCAGGGGGCCAAGTGGGAAATGAGCAGTTCTTC	CASSLAAGGQVGNEQFF
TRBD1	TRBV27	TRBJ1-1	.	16	TGTGCCAGCAGTCCTACGACGGCAGGGGGGAACACTGAAGCTTTCTTT	CASSPTTAGGNTEAFF
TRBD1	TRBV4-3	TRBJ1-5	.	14	TGCGCCAGCAGCCCGGACAGGAGCAATCAGCCCCAGCATTTT	CASSPDRSNQPQHF
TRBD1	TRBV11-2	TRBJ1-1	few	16	TGTGCCAGCAGCCTAGGGACAGCCGGGCTATGGACTGAAGCTTTCTTT	CASSLGTAGLWTEAFF
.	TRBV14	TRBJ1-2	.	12	TGTGCCAGCAGCCAGGAGTCGGGTGGCTACACCTTC	CASSQESGGYTF
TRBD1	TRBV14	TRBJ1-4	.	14	TGTGCCAGCAGCCAAAGGACAGGGTTAGAAAAACTGTTTTTT	CASSQRTGLEKLFF
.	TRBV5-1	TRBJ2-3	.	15	TGCGCCAGCAGCCAAGGAGGGGGGGCGACAGATACGCAGTATTTT	CASSQGGGATDTQYF
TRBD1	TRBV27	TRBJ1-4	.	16	TGTGCCAGCAGGCCCGGGACAGGGGGGTGGAGTGAAAAACTGTTTTTT	CASRPGTGGWSEKLFF
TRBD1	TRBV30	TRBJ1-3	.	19	TGTGCCTGGCAAACCCTCGGGGACAGGACAATAAACCCAGGTGGCACCATATATTTT	CAWQTLGDRTINPGGTIYF
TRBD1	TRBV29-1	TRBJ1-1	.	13	TGCAGCGTTGAAGTTAACAGGGGGACTGAAGCTTTCTTT	CSVEVNRGTEAFF
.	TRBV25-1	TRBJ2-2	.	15	TGTGCCAGCAGTGAATACAGGGTAGATACCGGGGAGCTGTTTTTT	CASSEYRVDTGELFF
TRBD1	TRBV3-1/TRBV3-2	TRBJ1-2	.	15	TGTGCCAGCAGCCACCCTCGACAGGGAAACTATGGCTACACCTTC	CASSHPRQGNYGYTF
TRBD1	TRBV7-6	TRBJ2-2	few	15	TGTGCCAGCAGCTCCAGGGGGCCGGGCACCGGGGAGCTGTTTTTT	CASSSRGPGTGELFF
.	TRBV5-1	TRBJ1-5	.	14	TGCGCCAGCAGCTTGGACGGGGATGGCCAGCCCCAGCATTTT	CASSLDGDGQPQHF
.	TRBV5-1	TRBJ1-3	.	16	TGCGCCAGCAGCTTGGTCGGAGCTCTCTCTGGAAACACCATATATTTT	CASSLVGALSGNTIYF
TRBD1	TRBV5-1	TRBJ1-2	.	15	TGCGCCAGCAGCTATAACAGGGGGGACAACTATGGCTACACCTTC	CASSYNRGDNYGYTF
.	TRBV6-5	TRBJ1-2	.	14	TGTGCCAGCAGTCCCATACAGCCTCGTGATGGCTACACCTTC	CASSPIQPRDGYTF
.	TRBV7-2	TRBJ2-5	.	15	TGTGCCAGCATCCCAGGCCGCGGCAGGGCGGAGACCCAGTACTTC	CASIPGRGRAETQYF
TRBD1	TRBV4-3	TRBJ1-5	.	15	TGCGCCAGCAGCCGGGGGACAGGGGTTAATCAGCCCCAGCATTTT	CASSRGTGVNQPQHF
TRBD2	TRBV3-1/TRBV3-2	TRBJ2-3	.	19	TGTGCCAGCAGCAAGCGATGGGGCCCTAGCGGGGGGGCAACAGATACGCAGTATTTT	CASSKRWGPSGGATDTQYF
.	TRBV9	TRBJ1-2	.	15	TGTGCCAGCAGCGTAGCAATGGGGGCCCCGTATGGCTACACCTTC	CASSVAMGAPYGYTF
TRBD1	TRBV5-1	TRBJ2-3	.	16	TGCGCCAGCAGCCCGCCGGGACAGGGGGGTTCGGGTACGCAGTATTTT	CASSPPGQGGSGTQYF
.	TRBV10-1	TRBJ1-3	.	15	TGCGCCAGCAGTGATGGACTGCGCTCTGGAAACACCATATATTTT	CASSDGLRSGNTIYF
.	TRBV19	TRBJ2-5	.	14	TGTGCCAGTAGTTTTCGGCAGGATCAAGAGACCCAGTACTTC	CASSFRQDQETQYF
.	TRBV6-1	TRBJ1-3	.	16	TGTGCCAGCAGTGAACACGGCGGGGTGGCTGGAAACACCATATATTTT	CASSEHGGVAGNTIYF
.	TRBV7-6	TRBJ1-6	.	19	TGTGCCAGCAGCCGAAGTATTCAGGACGGGAGCTCCTATAATTCACCCCTCCACTTT	CASSRSIQDGSSYNSPLHF
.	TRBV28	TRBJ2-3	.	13	TGTGCCACCCAGAAGGGGGGCACAGATACGCAGTATTTT	CATQKGGTDTQYF
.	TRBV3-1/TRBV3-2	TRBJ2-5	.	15	TGTGCCAGCAGCCAAGATCGGGGGTCGACGAAGACCCAGTACTTC	CASSQDRGSTKTQYF
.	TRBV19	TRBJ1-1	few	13	TGTGCCAGTAGTATAGGAGGGAACACTGAAGCTTTCTTT	CASSIGGNTEAFF
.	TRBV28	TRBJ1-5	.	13	TGTGCCAGCAGGGACAGCCTGACTCAGCCCCAGCATTTT	CASRDSLTQPQHF
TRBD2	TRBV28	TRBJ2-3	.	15	TGTGCCAGCAGTGAGCGCAGCGGGGGCACAGATACGCAGTATTTT	CASSERSGGTDTQYF